In this sample, the clone carrying this T cell receptor (beta chain) turned up once. Here immunoSEQ multiplex PCR was the method, and the copy in TCRdb shows in-frame clones only, minus some. The sample shows about 92,000 clones, around 80% of them seen only once. V was trimmed by 4 bases and J by 0 bases, leaving 17 bases between them. CDR3 length equals 17 residues. The germline CDR1 and CDR2 sequences are SGHRS and YFSETQ. This sample stems from a study of PD-1 blockade in classical Hodgkin lymphoma. Time point defined: cycle 4 day 1 (C4D1), after 6 weeks of nivolumab. After autologous stem cell transplantation all patients relapsed, and prior brentuximab vedotin exposure differed between cohorts.

The origin of this receptor is a human donor with classical Hodgkin lymphoma. This sample comprised peripheral blood mononuclear cells (PBMCs), obtained before the fourth cycle of nivolumab. The rearrangement joins TRBV5-1 to TRBJ2-1, with D perhaps TRBD1 or TRBD2 (6 bases each). CDR3 sequence (DNA): TGCGCCAGCAGCCCGGTGGGGGGCCAGGGCTCCTACAATGAGCAGTTCTTC. Protein sequence: CASSPVGGQGSYNEQFF.